One and the same sample provided the 30 T cell receptor beta chains below, sequenced in a study of cytomegalovirus exposure and HLA in healthy donors. 60 Vbeta and 13 Jbeta primers were used in PCR. The repertoire was sequenced with immunoSEQ multiplex PCR; TCRdb's copy has only in-frame clones and lacks some. The sample lists some 150,000 clones; around 78% were seen once. Sequencing was done on a sample of PBMCs. The receptors shown here come from a woman in her twenties or thirties in good health and CMV-seropositive.

As DNA, the CDR3 is TGTGCCAGCAGCTTGTCCCTAGACCAAAGCACAGATACGCAGTATTTT. It specifies CASSLSLDQSTDTQYF. This chain joins TRBV5-4 and TRBJ2-3; unclear D gene. The CDR3 runs to 16 residues. V lost 1 base, J lost 0 bases, and 12 bases lay in between. Germline V gene lookup returns CDR1 SGHNT and CDR2 YYREEE (reference sequence).

The chain recombines TRBV27 with TRBJ2-5; weak D call: TRBD1 (6 bases). The DNA end favors TRBJ2-7, so the J call may be wrong. The CDR3 spans 15 residues. Germline V gives CDR1 MNHEY, CDR2 SMNVEV (reference sequence). Written as DNA, the CDR3 is TGTGCCAGCAGTCCCCACCTTGGACAGACCTACGAGCAGTACTTC. It specifies CASSPHLGQTYEQYF.

The V and J genes are TRBV18 and TRBJ1-1, with TRBD1 identical over 11 bases. After removal of 3 bases from V and 5 bases from J, the junction contained 2 bases not matched to a gene. This CDR3 comprises 14 residues. The V gene's germline CDR1 is KGHSH and CDR2 LQKENI. The CDR3 loop reads CASSPDRGLTEAFF. Here the CDR3 DNA reads TGTGCCAGCTCACCGGACAGGGGGCTTACTGAAGCTTTCTTT. Full variable domain (remainder filled in from reference TRBV18 and TRBJ1-1): NAGVMQNPRHLVRRRGQEARLRCSPMKGHSHVYWYRQLPEEGLKFMVYLQKENIIDESGMPKERFSAEFPKEGPSILRIQQVVRGDSAAYFCASSPDRGLTEAFFGQGTRLTVV.

The genes are TRBV5-1 and TRBJ2-2, with D hard to call. CDR3 length: 15 residues. CDR1 is SGHRS, CDR2 YFSETQ, per germline. V lost 1 base and J lost 5, with 12 bases in between. The CDR3 region has the DNA TGCGCCAGCAGCTTGCCTTCCGTGTTGACCGGGGAGCTGTTTTTT. Encoded protein: CASSLPSVLTGELFF.

V gene TRBV27 combines with J gene TRBJ2-7; unclear D gene. The CDR3 covers 13 residues. Germline-derived CDR1 and CDR2 are MNHEY and SMNVEV (reference sequence). V lost 2 bases and J 6 bases, leaving 11 bases between the germline ends. The CDR3 sequence is CASSLDPAGEQYF. The CDR3 coding sequence is TGTGCCAGCAGTTTAGACCCGGCAGGCGAGCAGTACTTC.

V and J are TRBV5-8 and TRBJ1-1, with 7 bases fitting TRBD1. This CDR3 is built from 16 residues. The trim removed 0 bases at V and 3 bases at J, leaving 8 bases unmatched. Germline CDR1 SGHTS, CDR2 YDEGEE. The CDR3 protein is CASSLGTGREYTEAFF. The CDR3 DNA reads TGTGCCAGCAGCTTGGGGACAGGAAGGGAGTACACTGAAGCTTTCTTT.

The rearrangement links TRBV5-1 to TRBJ2-5; 11 nucleotides align to TRBD2. Germline V gives CDR1 SGHRS, CDR2 YFSETQ. V dropped 3 bases and J dropped 3; count of bases not matched to a gene: 7. The CDR3 is 16 amino acids. CDR3 sequence: CASSSGRLAGKETQYF. CDR3 nucleotides: TGCGCCAGCAGCTCGGGACGACTAGCGGGAAAAGAGACCCAGTACTTC.

The J gene is TRBJ2-7, the V gene TRBV28; tentative D call: TRBD2 (5 bases). This CDR3 comprises 14 residues. Trimming pared 5 bases from V and 0 bases from J, leaving 11 bases between. Germline CDR1 is MDHEN and CDR2 is SYDVKM. CDR3 in DNA: TGTGCCAGCAGTGCCCCCGGGGACTCCTACGAGCAGTACTTC. It yields the protein CASSAPGDSYEQYF.

This clone was observed a handful of times. This rearrangement joins TRBV6-5 to TRBJ1-1; possibly TRBD1 for D (6 bases). The ends were cut back, 4 bases at V and 8 bases at J, with 14 bases in the middle. The CDR3 covers 13 residues. The germline V gene has CDR1 MNHEY and CDR2 SVGAGI. The CDR3 DNA is TGTGCCAGCAGTTCACAGGGTACCGGAGAAGCTTTCTTT. Translated, it gives CASSSQGTGEAFF.

This clone appeared a few times. The chain combines TRBV30 with TRBJ1-6, with TRBD1 matching over 8 bases. V lost 2 bases to trimming and J lost 2 bases; unmatched junction nucleotides: 11. The CDR3 spans 18 residues. The germline gives CDR1 GTSNPN, CDR2 SVGIG (reference sequence). The CDR3 sequence: CAWSPSRTGITYNSPLHF. The CDR3 DNA reads TGTGCCTGGAGTCCCTCCCGGACAGGGATCACCTATAATTCACCCCTCCACTTT.

This clone was picked up one time. Other DNA sequences within the sample encode an identical CDR3. The genes are TRBV7-2 and TRBJ1-1; D not resolved. Germline V lookup: CDR1 SGHTA, CDR2 FQGNSA. CDR3 size: 14 residues. Between the trimmed V and J ends, which lost 3 bases and 0 bases, there was a span of 8 bases. The CDR3 DNA reads as TGTGCCAGCAGCTTGGGCGGGATGAACACTGAAGCTTTCTTT. Translation gives CASSLGGMNTEAFF.

This rearrangement joins TRBV28 to TRBJ1-2, with TRBD1 as a possible D gene (5 bases). Trimming cost V 7 bases and J 3 bases, with 12 bases left between them. The CDR3 contains 13 residues. Germline V gene sequence: CDR1 MDHEN, CDR2 SYDVKM. The CDR3, as DNA: TGTGCCAGCATGATTGGAGGGGACTATGGCTACACCTTC. Translation: CASMIGGDYGYTF.

This clone came up many times. V gene TRBV7-9 combines with J gene TRBJ1-1, with no clear D. This CDR3 region has 15 residues. V dropped 3 bases and J dropped 4 bases, with 15 bases sitting between them. CDR1 and CDR2 (germline): SEHNR, FQNEAQ (reference sequence). The CDR3 DNA follows: TGTGCCAGCAGCTTCGCGGGGAGGGTCGGCACTGAAGCTTTCTTT. Protein sequence: CASSFAGRVGTEAFF.

The CDR3 nucleotides read TGTGCCAGCAGTCACGACAGGGGGCCTCTCGAGCAGTACTTC. Its translation: CASSHDRGPLEQYF. This chain links TRBV6-6 with TRBJ2-7, with TRBD1 matching 10 bases. The V segment lost 5 bases and the J segment 6 bases; nucleotides outside the gene matches: 7. The germline CDR1 and CDR2 sequences are MNHNY and SVGAGI (reference sequence). There are 14 residues in the CDR3.

The chain is built from TRBV7-6 and TRBJ2-7; D may be TRBD1 (6 bases). Germline V gives CDR1 SGHVS, CDR2 FNYEAQ. This CDR3 comprises 16 residues. Trimming cost V 1 base and J 5 bases, with 18 bases left between them. Here the CDR3 DNA reads TGTGCCAGCAGCTTAGGGACCGCTTTACAGGGAAACGAGCAGTACTTC. Translated, it gives CASSLGTALQGNEQYF.

The chain employs TRBV27 and TRBJ1-2, with D tentatively TRBD1 (6 bases). Germline V gene sequence: CDR1 MNHEY, CDR2 SMNVEV (reference sequence). The V end lost 6 bases, the J end lost 1 base, and 9 bases lay between the germline ends. The CDR3 has 13 residues. The CDR3 DNA is TGTGCCAGCAGGCTGGACAGTAACTATGGCTACACCTTC. This codes for CASRLDSNYGYTF.

J is TRBJ1-1 and V is TRBV11-3; D is unclear. This CDR3 region has 15 residues. The V gene lost 5 bases and the J gene lost 1 base, with 14 bases spanning the gap. Per germline, CDR1 SGHNT and CDR2 YENEEA. The CDR3 here is CASSPGSGRNTEAFF. CDR3 sequence (DNA): TGTGCCAGCAGCCCTGGATCAGGAAGGAACACTGAAGCTTTCTTT.

This clone was detected a few times. The chain is built from TRBV19 and TRBJ2-7, with TRBD1 matching over 7 bases. Germline V gives CDR1 LNHDA, CDR2 SQIVND (reference sequence). This CDR3 comprises 13 residues. V lost 4 bases to trimming and J lost 2 bases; unmatched junction nucleotides: 2. CDR3 region: CASSRGQPYEQYF. As DNA, the CDR3 is TGTGCCAGTAGTAGGGGACAGCCCTACGAGCAGTACTTC.

The chain uses TRBV4-1 and TRBJ1-3; D gene unclear. This CDR3 is 13 amino acids long. Deletions cut 0 bases from V and 4 bases from J, with 4 bases between. Germline assignment: CDR1 MGHRA and CDR2 YSYEKL. Here the CDR3 reads CASSQDRGNTIYF. The CDR3 nucleotides are TGCGCCAGCAGCCAAGACAGGGGAAACACCATATATTTT.

The chain recombines TRBV30 with TRBJ2-5; 8 bases map to TRBD2. The J call could be wrong; TRBJ2-7 is a better fit for the DNA end. There are 17 residues in the CDR3. CDR1 GTSNPN and CDR2 SVGIG come from the germline V gene (reference sequence). The CDR3 region is CAWSVPPGAGGRYEQYF. In DNA, the CDR3 is TGTGCCTGGAGTGTACCCCCTGGGGCGGGAGGACGTTACGAGCAGTACTTC.

This chain joins TRBV6-5 and TRBJ1-1; D uncertain. This CDR3 has 16 amino acids. Germline CDR1 MNHEY, CDR2 SVGAGI. The germline V and J ends were trimmed by 0 bases and 0 bases, with 11 bases remaining between them. The CDR3, as DNA: TGTGCCAGCAGTTACTCCTACCCCGGGGTGAACACTGAAGCTTTCTTT. Protein product: CASSYSYPGVNTEAFF.

V is TRBV9 and J is TRBJ1-5; D is unclear. Trimming removed 0 bases at V and 6 bases at J, with 7 bases between. CDR3 length: 13 amino acids. Looked up from germline, CDR1 is SGDLS and CDR2 is YYNGEE. As DNA, the CDR3 is TGTGCCAGCAGCGTAGACTCCGCTCAGCCCCAGCATTTT. Amino acids: CASSVDSAQPQHF.

This chain joins TRBV27 and TRBJ1-2, with a possible D match to TRBD1 (6 bases). Germline V gene data show CDR1 as MNHEY and CDR2 as SMNVEV (reference sequence). The V and J ends lost 3 bases and 7 bases respectively, with 24 bases between them. The CDR3 runs 17 residues. DNA of the CDR3: TGTGCCAGCAGTTTTGACCGCCGACAGGCGTTTTTGGGTGGCTACACCTTC. Amino acid sequence: CASSFDRRQAFLGGYTF.

This chain joins TRBV6-5 and TRBJ2-7; the match to TRBD2 covers 14 bases. V dropped 0 bases and J dropped 12; count of bases not matched to a gene: 7. The CDR3 length is 15 residues. Germline CDR1 reads MNHEY; CDR2 reads SVGAGI. The CDR3 protein is CASSYSRTSGRPRYF. In DNA, the CDR3 is TGTGCCAGCAGTTACTCGCGGACTAGCGGGAGGCCCCGGTACTTC.

This clone was picked up a small number of times. CDR3 nucleotide sequence: TGTGCCAGCAGCCAAGTCGCAGCGGGGGGTGAGGAGCAGTTCTTC. Residues: CASSQVAAGGEEQFF. The gene calls are TRBV14 and TRBJ2-1; TRBD2 aligns across 9 bases. With 1 base clipped from V and 10 bases from J, the junction kept 8 bases outside the gene matches. Germline CDR1 SGHDN, CDR2 FVKESK. The CDR3 spans 15 residues.

The rearrangement uses TRBV7-2 and TRBJ1-1; 7 nucleotides line up with TRBD1. The CDR3 consists of 17 residues. V was pared by 5 bases and J by 1 base, with 13 bases of the junction left unmatched. CDR1 and CDR2 (germline): SGHTA, FQGNSA. The CDR3 DNA sequence: TGTGCCAGCAGCCCATATGGGAGACAGGGACCGAACACTGAAGCTTTCTTT. Amino acid sequence: CASSPYGRQGPNTEAFF.

The chain employs TRBV6-5 and TRBJ2-1; maybe TRBD2 (5 bases). CDR1 and CDR2 (germline): MNHEY, SVGAGI. V was cut by 2 bases and J by 8 bases, with 16 bases left in between. CDR3 length: 15 residues. CDR3 loop: CASSYAPLVGDEQFF. CDR3 coding DNA: TGTGCCAGCAGTTACGCCCCACTAGTTGGGGATGAGCAGTTCTTC.

This chain connects TRBV11-2 to TRBJ1-2; 11 bases map to TRBD1. This CDR3 has 16 amino acids. V shed 1 base and J 4 bases; nucleotides not matched to a gene: 5. CDR1 and CDR2 (germline): SGHAT, FQNNGV. This CDR3 is CASSLVWDRGGYGYTF. CDR3 in DNA: TGTGCCAGCAGCTTAGTATGGGACAGGGGGGGCTATGGCTACACCTTC.

The chain employs TRBV5-1 and TRBJ2-3, with a possible D match to TRBD2 (7 bases). CDR1 and CDR2 from the germline V gene are SGHRS and YFSETQ. The V end was cut by 5 bases, the J end by 0 bases, with 19 bases between. The CDR3 sequence is 17 residues long. CDR3 sequence: CASRSGGTLISTDTQYF. Here the CDR3 DNA reads TGCGCCAGCAGGTCGGGGGGCACCCTCATTAGCACAGATACGCAGTATTTT.

The rearrangement links TRBV5-1 to TRBJ2-7, with 10 nucleotides matching TRBD1. J gave up 0 bases and V 2 bases, and 2 bases lay outside the gene matches. The germline V gene has CDR1 SGHRS and CDR2 YFSETQ. The CDR3 sequence is 15 residues long. The CDR3 nucleotides are TGCGCCAGCAGCTTATGGACAGGGGGCTCCTACGAGCAGTACTTC. Translation gives CASSLWTGGSYEQYF.